The present TCR beta chain was sequenced within a study of cytomegalovirus exposure and HLA in healthy donors (dated by TCRdb to 2015 to 2018). General notes on the study: An earlier analysis of approximately 590 of the donors reported 250 to 300 Gb of sequence data and 120 million or so unique TCR beta sequences from some 180 million T cells. An earlier analysis of approximately 580 of the donors used high-throughput TCR beta sequencing to judge whether each TCR beta V gene segment behaved as functional or pseudogenic. Among under 450 genotyped donors of the cohort, an average of approximately 240,000 unique TCR beta nucleotide sequences were sequenced per donor, roughly 18% of them non-productive. Of the roughly 400 genotyped donors, 81% fell in the genetic ancestry cluster associated with self-reported Caucasian donors. All discovery cohort repertoires had been generated on a single sequencing platform. Donor age, sex, ethnicity and CMV serostatus were compiled together with the repertoire data. Both class I and class II loci were covered by HLA typing, at four-digit resolution. A later analysis re-analyzed previously published TCR beta repertoires from hundreds of donors and added high-resolution HLA genotyping to study TCR occurrence patterns. A later genetic analysis used genome-wide SNP genotypes for about 60% of the 666 donors, treating that subset as a discovery cohort. The study aimed to test whether signatures of past pathogen exposure could be identified by cataloging public T cell receptors. Using immunosequencing, the study profiled T cell repertoires from fewer than 850 subjects and related those repertoires to cytomegalovirus serostatus. In addition to the first cohort of 666 subjects, a separate validation cohort of 120 different subjects was used. Because of strong linkage in the cohort, five DR-DQ haplotypes were treated as single units for association and clustering. An early release that covered 640 HLA-typed donors contained around 300 gigabases of sequencing data and 75 million to 100 million unique TCR sequences. The number of typed donors differed by locus: roughly 620-630 for A, B, C, DRB1 and DQB1; some 500 for DQA1; some 610 for DPA1; and 450 to 480 for DPB1. To predict cytomegalovirus infection status, the study combined high-throughput TCR immunosequencing, statistical association of individual TCRs with disease status, and machine learning. Rather than drawing on any new phenotypic data, the later analysis identified candidate immune exposures from TCR beta sequences and the way those sequences occurred across donors. Broader findings and caveats from the paper: Cytomegalovirus status was reported to be diagnosed by the classifier with high specificity and sensitivity in both the original and validation cohorts. When HLA alleles, especially DR and DQ, strongly co-occurred, TCR associations were difficult to assign to individual alleles. Compared with the roughly 710-donor mean, donors in an Asian-associated ancestry cluster had fewer N-insertions in productive TCRs, according to a later genetic analysis. The study gave a list of 150 to 200 TCR beta chains associated with cytomegalovirus. CMV serostatus was the only immune exposure information available for the cohort. Correlated functional status among segregating V segments might be attributable to linkage disequilibrium, but an unknown experimental factor could not be ruled out. A later analysis associated about 17,000 TCR beta sequences with specific HLA alleles at a false discovery rate of 0.05. A later analysis found that HLA-associated TCR beta chains were more clonally expanded and had lower generation probabilities than equally common non-associated chains. In an earlier analysis of 587 of the donors, most TCR beta V segments appeared in productive rearrangements about 87% or about 30% of the time, broadly matching IMGT annotations. Because HLA typing was missing for some donors at each locus, association tests included only the typed subset. The 87-base-pair reads could not distinguish some IMGT-functional V segments, including TRBV6-2 and TRBV6-3, so those segments were excluded. Some 15 rarely observed V segments, including chromosome 9 orphons, were excluded from the earlier analysis of several hundred of the donors because counts were too low. A further reported finding was that TCR beta sequences accurately predicted the HLA-A and HLA-B alleles for most subjects in the first cohort. Most TCR sequences were observed very rarely across donors, whereas some public TCRs were present in many individuals. A few of the identified cytomegalovirus-associated TCR beta chains were confirmed in vitro to be specific for cytomegalovirus antigens. The cohort was sequenced for TCR beta chains only, and without alpha or paired-chain data the features that could be detected were limited. A later genetic analysis associated a missense DCLRE1C variant with V-gene and J-gene trimming of TCR beta chains, and an independent cohort replicated the association. Sequencing depth was assumed to be roughly uniform across donors in the presence/absence analyses, though that assumption may not hold. According to a later analysis, parvovirus B19, influenza, CMV and Epstein-Barr virus appeared linked to several top co-occurrence clusters. In a later analysis, TCR association rates were found to vary across HLA loci, with the most associated TCRs seen for DRB1 alleles and the fewest for HLA-C alleles. A group of highly shared sequence variants was considered likely to be a technical artifact of the sequencing pipeline. The authors suggested that the approach could potentially be extended to other disease states and immunological phenotypes. Most CMV-associated TCR beta chains appeared to be HLA-restricted in a later analysis, and the HLA associations seemed to be driven largely by CMV exposure.

Notes on this clone: Its antigen remains unidentified. No quality values exist for individual bases; no much larger clone is one base distant.

The cohort was made up of roughly 670 healthy bone marrow donors. All cohort members were sampled while nominally healthy, although unrecorded immune exposures were likely present. The donor was CMV seropositive and belonged to the group of some 290 seropositive cohort members. Every donor gave a peripheral blood sample, and the peripheral blood mononuclear cells from that sample were used for TCR beta sequencing. The Qiagen DNeasy Blood Extraction Kit was used to extract genomic DNA from the blood cell samples. According to the germline V gene (reference sequence), CDR1 reads SGHKS and CDR2 reads YYEKEE. Unmatched junction bases come to 10, with V trimmed by 4 bases and J by 4 bases. The CDR3 goes from the cysteine to the phenylalanine over 16 residues. Only CDR3 DNA is held: 48 bases, read in frame from base 1. Libraries were made using the immunoSEQ multiplex PCR assay. For the multiplex PCR, a mixture combining 60 forward primers for TCR Vbeta segments and 13 reverse primers for TCR Jbeta segments was used. The CDR3 region of rearranged TCR beta genes was amplified from genomic DNA by a multiplex PCR assay. On the Illumina HiSeq System, the amplified TCR beta libraries were sequenced as 87-base-pair reads. In the paper's pipeline: A later analysis counted about 80 million unique TCR beta chains across the 650 to 700 repertoires, and 9 million to 14 million of these chains were shared by at least two donors. A nearest-neighbor algorithm error-corrected the raw reads and collapsed the reads into unique sequences, merging closely related sequences to remove PCR and sequencing errors. Alignment of CDR3 sequences to IMGT reference sequences was used to assign V, D and J gene segments. For a sequence to be retained, a match of at least six nucleotides to both a V gene segment and a J gene segment was required. A rearrangement counted as productive if the CDR3 had no stop codons and remained in frame with V and J, and every other rearrangement counted as non-productive. Following IMGT convention, CDR3 was defined as the stretch from the second conserved V-encoded cysteine to the conserved J-encoded phenylalanine. Sequences without an unambiguous match to a single V gene segment were excluded from the earlier analysis of 587 of the donors. An earlier analysis of 587 of the donors called V segments functional above 56.7% productive rearrangements and segregating when the between-donor standard deviation exceeded 5%. A statistical classification framework was developed to diagnose cytomegalovirus status using the catalog of TCR beta chain sequences. V and J gene assignment, in a later analysis, came from comparing TCR nucleotide sequences with IMGT/GENE-DB human TR gene sequences. Using the TCRdist pipeline, a later analysis assigned CDR3 sequences along with most-parsimonious VDJ recombination scenarios. A later analysis defined each TCR beta chain by its CDR3 amino acid sequence plus V-gene family, and excluded reads lacking a unique V-gene family. A later analysis removed several hundred highly shared, low-generation-probability nucleotide sequences to deal with suspected cross-contamination and a sequencing artifact. In a later analysis, a clonal expansion index was calculated for each public chain from normalized within-repertoire ranks of inferred template counts. In a later analysis, generation probabilities were computed using a VDJ recombination model fitted to out-of-frame rearrangements, and the results were checked against IGoR. A later analysis scored TCR-TCR, TCR-HLA and TCR-CMV co-occurrence with hypergeometric tests, applying a repertoire-size bias correction to TCR pairs. In a later analysis, false discovery rates were estimated by permuting HLA or CMV assignments 20 times. In a later analysis, co-occurring TCRs were grouped with DBSCAN, and TCRdist sequence similarity was added when clustering was performed within HLA-allele-positive subsets. For co-occurrence clustering, repertoires with fewer than 30,000 or more than 120,000 public chains were excluded, along with roughly 5 repertoires with anomalous nucleotide sharing. TCRdb holds this immuneACCESS table with in-frame rearrangements only. Some clones are missing; in checked studies, unresolved V genes explain under half, and the rest has no known cause. That table gives V, J and clone size, and the DNA gave D and trimming. The sample profile shows 130,000 to 150,000 clones; over 60% of them were found once. The ten top clones hold around an eighth of the sample.

The V and J segments used are TRBV5-5 and TRBJ2-5, with 10 middle bases fitting TRBD1. Sample: PBMCs. The TCR sequence derives from a man aged 35 to 55 in good health and CMV-seropositive. The nucleotide sequence is given as TGTGCCAGCAGCCGTAGCGGACAGGGGGTAGTAGAGACCCAGTACTTC. The encoded protein is CASSRSGQGVVETQYF.